This entry is about one T cell receptor (beta chain). CDR1 is PRHDT and CDR2 is FYEKMQ in the germline V gene (reference sequence). This CDR3 contains 14 residues. J lost 4 bases, V lost 0 bases, and 1 base had no gene match. The entry originates in a study of blood T cell repertoires in COVID-19. About the research overall: Some COVID-19 samples were acute and others convalescent; all came from the United States, Italy and Spain.

TCRdb keeps only in-frame clones here, not all; method: immunoSEQ multiplex PCR. Found here are about 160,000 clones, approximately 82% of them singletons; the top ten hold 22%. Specimen: peripheral blood. The chain couples TRBV13 to TRBJ2-7; 9 bases are a match to TRBD2. The source is a woman older than 75 with acute or convalescent COVID-19. The CDR3 nucleotides read TGTGCCAGCAGCTTAGGTAGCGGGAGTTACGAGCAGTACTTC. It codes for CASSLGSGSYEQYF.